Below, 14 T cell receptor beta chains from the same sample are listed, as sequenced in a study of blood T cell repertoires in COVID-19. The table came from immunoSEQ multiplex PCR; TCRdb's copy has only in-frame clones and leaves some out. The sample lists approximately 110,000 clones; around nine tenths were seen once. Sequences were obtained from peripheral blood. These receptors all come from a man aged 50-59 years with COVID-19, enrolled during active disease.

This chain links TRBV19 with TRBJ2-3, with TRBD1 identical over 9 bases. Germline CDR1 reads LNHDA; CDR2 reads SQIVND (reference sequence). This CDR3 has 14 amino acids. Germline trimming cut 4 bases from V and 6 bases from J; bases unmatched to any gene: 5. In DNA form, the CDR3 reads TGTGCCAGTAGTAGAGACAGGGGGGCCGATACGCAGTATTTT. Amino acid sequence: CASSRDRGADTQYF. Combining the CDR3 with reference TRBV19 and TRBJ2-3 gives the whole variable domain DGGITQSPKYLFRKEGQNVTLSCEQNLNHDAMYWYRQDPGQGLRLIYYSQIVNDFQKGDIAEGYSVSREKKESFPLTVTSAQKNPTAFYLCASSRDRGADTQYFGPGTRLTVL.

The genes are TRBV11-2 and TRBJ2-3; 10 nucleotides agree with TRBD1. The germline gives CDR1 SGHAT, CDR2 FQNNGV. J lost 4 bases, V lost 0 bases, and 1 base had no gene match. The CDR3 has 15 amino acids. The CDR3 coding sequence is TGTGCCAGCAGCTTAGAAGACAGGGGGCCAGATACGCAGTATTTT. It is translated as CASSLEDRGPDTQYF.

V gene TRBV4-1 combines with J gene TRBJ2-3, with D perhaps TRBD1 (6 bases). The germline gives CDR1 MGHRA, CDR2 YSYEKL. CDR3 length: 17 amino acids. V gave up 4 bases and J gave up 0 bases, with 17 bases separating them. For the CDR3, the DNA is TGCGCCAGCAGCCCTAAAGACGGTACAGGGAGCACAGATACGCAGTATTTT. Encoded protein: CASSPKDGTGSTDTQYF.

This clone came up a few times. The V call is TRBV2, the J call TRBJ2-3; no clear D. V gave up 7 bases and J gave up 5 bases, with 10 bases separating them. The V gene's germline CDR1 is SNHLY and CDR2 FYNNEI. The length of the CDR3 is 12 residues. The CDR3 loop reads CASKRGLDTQYF. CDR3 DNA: TGTGCCAGCAAGAGAGGATTAGATACGCAGTATTTT.

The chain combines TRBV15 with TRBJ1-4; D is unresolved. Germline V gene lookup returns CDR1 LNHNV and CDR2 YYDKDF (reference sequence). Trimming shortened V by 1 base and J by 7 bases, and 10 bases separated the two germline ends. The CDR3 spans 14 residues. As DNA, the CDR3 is TGTGCCACCAGCAGAGGAGGATTTGGTGAAAAACTGTTTTTT. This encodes CATSRGGFGEKLFF. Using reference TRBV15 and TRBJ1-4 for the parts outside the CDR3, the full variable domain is DAMVIQNPRYQVTQFGKPVTLSCSQTLNHNVMYWYQQKSSQAPKLLFHYYDKDFNNEADTPDNFQSRRPNTSFCFLDIRSPGLGDTAMYLCATSRGGFGEKLFFGSGTQLSVL.

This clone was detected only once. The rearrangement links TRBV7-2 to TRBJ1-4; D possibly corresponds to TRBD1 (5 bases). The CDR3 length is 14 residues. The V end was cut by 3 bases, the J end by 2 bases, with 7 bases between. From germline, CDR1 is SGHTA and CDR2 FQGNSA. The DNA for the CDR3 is TGTGCCAGCAGCTTTAAGGGGACTAATGAAAAACTGTTTTTT. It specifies CASSFKGTNEKLFF.

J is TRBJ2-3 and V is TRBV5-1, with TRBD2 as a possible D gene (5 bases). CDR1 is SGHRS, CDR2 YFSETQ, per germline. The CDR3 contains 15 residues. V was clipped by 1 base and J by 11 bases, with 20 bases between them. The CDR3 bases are TGCGCCAGCAGCTTGTACGCGGGTACCCCCTGGGGGCAGTATTTT. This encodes CASSLYAGTPWGQYF. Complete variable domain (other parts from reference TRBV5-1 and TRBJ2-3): KAGVTQTPRYLIKTRGQQVTLSCSPISGHRSVSWYQQTPGQGLQFLFEYFSETQRNKGNFPGRFSGRQFSNSRSEMNVSTLELGDSALYLCASSLYAGTPWGQYFGPGTRLTVL.

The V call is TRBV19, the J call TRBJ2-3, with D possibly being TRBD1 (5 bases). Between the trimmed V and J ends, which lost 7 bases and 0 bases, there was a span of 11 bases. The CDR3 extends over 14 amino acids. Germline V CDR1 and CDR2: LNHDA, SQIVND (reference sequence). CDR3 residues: CASTPRTSTDTQYF. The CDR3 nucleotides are TGTGCCAGTACACCGAGGACAAGCACAGATACGCAGTATTTT.

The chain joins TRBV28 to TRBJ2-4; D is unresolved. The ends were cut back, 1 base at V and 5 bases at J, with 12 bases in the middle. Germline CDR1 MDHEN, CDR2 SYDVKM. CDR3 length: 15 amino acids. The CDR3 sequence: CASSLLAGSENIQYF. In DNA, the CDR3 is TGTGCCAGCAGTTTATTGGCAGGTTCTGAAAACATTCAGTACTTC. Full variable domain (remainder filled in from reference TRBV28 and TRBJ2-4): DVKVTQSSRYLVKRTGEKVFLECVQDMDHENMFWYRQDPGLGLRLIYFSYDVKMKEKGDIPEGYSVSREKKERFSLILESASTNQTSMYLCASSLLAGSENIQYFGAGTRLSVL.

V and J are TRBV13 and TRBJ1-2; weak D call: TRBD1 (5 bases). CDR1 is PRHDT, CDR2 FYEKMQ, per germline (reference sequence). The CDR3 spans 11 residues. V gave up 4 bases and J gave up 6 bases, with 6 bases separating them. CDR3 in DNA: TGTGCCAGCAGCTCGGGGGATGGCTACACCTTC. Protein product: CASSSGDGYTF.

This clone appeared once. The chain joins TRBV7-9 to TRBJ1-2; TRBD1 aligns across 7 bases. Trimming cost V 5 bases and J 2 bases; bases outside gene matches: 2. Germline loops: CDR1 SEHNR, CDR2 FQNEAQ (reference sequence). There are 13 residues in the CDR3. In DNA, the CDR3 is TGTGCCAGCAGCCCGGGACAGAACTATGGCTACACCTTC. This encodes CASSPGQNYGYTF.

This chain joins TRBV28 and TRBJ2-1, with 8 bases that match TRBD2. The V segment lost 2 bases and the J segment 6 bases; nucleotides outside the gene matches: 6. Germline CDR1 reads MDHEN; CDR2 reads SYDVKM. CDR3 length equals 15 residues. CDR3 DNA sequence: TGTGCCAGCAGTTTAGCGGGAGGCCGGGTCAATGAGCAGTTCTTC. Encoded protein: CASSLAGGRVNEQFF.

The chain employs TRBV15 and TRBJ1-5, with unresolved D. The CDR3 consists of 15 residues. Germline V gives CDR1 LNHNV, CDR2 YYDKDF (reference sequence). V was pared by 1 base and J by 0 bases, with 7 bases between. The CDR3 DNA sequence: TGTGCCACCAGCAGAGTGGCAAATAGCAATCAGCCCCAGCATTTT. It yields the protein CATSRVANSNQPQHF.

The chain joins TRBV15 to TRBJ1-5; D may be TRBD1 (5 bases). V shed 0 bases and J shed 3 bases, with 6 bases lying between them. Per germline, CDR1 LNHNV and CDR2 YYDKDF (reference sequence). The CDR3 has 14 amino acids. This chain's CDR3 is CATSREQDNQPQHF. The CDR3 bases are TGTGCCACCAGCAGAGAACAGGACAATCAGCCCCAGCATTTT.